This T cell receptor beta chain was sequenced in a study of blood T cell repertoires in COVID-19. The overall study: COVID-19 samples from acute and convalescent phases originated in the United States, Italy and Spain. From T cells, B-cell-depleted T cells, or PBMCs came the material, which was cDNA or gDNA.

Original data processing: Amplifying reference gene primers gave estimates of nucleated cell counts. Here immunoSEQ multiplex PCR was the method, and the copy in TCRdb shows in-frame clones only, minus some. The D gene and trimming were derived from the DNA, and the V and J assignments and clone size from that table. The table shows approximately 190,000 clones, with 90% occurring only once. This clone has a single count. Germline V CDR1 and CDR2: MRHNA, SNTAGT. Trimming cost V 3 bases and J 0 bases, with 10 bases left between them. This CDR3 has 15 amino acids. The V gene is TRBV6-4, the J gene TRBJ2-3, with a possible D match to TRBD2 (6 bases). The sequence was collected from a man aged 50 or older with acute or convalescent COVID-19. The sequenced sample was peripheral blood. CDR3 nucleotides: TGTGCCAGCAGTGAGGTCGGGGGAAGCACAGATACGCAGTATTTT. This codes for CASSEVGGSTDTQYF.